This TCR beta chain derives from a study of read filtering for tumor transcriptome and immune sequencing. For the study at large: Revised staging placed eight or nine patients in R-ISS I, 15 to 20 in II, 6 or 7 in III.

This library used approximately 0.4 ug RNA and molecular barcoded adaptors spanning alpha/delta and beta/gamma chains. Using its own MiXCR run on the reads, TCRdb lists one record per CDR3 protein. The top ten hold 16% of the sample, which has about 54,000 distinct CDR3 sequences, roughly an eighth seen once. CDR1 MNHNS and CDR2 SASEGT come from the germline V gene. Trimming stripped 3 bases from V and 4 bases from J, with 19 bases between. This CDR3 spans 17 amino acids. The chain combines TRBV6-1 with TRBJ2-1; either TRBD1 or TRBD2 may supply D (5 bases each). This receptor was taken from a donor over 35 with multiple myeloma. The sample taken for sequencing was a population of CD138-negative cells sorted from bone marrow. The CDR3 DNA follows: TGTGCCAGCAGTGAGACGCACAACCAGGGACGGTACAATGAGCAGTTCTTC. Translating gives CASSETHNQGRYNEQFF.